This is a list of T cell receptor beta chains from one sample in a study of T cells in Graves' hyperthyroidism and ophthalmopathy. From the multiplex PCR reads, TCRdb called clonotypes with MiXCR, one entry per CDR3 protein. The table shows some 690,000 distinct CDR3 sequences, with around 16% occurring only once. Material: blood. The receptors stem from a man in his fifties with Graves' hyperthyroidism. CDR3s include the opening cysteine and the closing phenylalanine or tryptophan. The D gene is left open where the match is weak. Where a row states a size, it is once, few, many or the class of an expanded clone; other rows omit it.

clone_size j_call v_call d_call cdr3_aa cdr3_nt
- TRBJ2-5 TRBV11-2 TRBD2 CASSSTSGRTQETQYF TGTGCCAGCAGCTCGACTAGCGGGAGGACTCAAGAGACCCAGTACTTC
many TRBJ2-7 TRBV12-3/TRBV12-4 TRBD2 CASKLSGGSYEQYF TGTGCCAGCAAGCTAAGCGGGGGGAGCTACGAGCAGTACTTC
- TRBJ1-5 TRBV2 - CASSGRQYQPQHF TGTGCCAGCAGTGGACGGCAATATCAGCCCCAGCATTTT
few TRBJ2-2 TRBV10-3 - CATLLDSAGGELFF TGTGCCACCCTATTGGACAGCGCGGGCGGGGAGCTGTTTTTT
- TRBJ1-5 TRBV6-1 - CASSEGAGQHQPQHF TGTGCCAGCAGTGAAGGGGCAGGGCAGCATCAGCCCCAGCATTTT
- TRBJ2-1 TRBV28 TRBD2 CATIAGGPSYNEQFF TGTGCCACCATAGCGGGAGGGCCGTCGTACAATGAGCAGTTCTTC
few TRBJ2-3 TRBV20-1 - CSARVHSSTDTQYF TGCAGTGCTAGAGTACATAGTAGCACAGATACGCAGTATTTT
- TRBJ1-1 TRBV11-1 TRBD1 CASSLEPAGGLKNTEAFF TGTGCCAGCAGCCTCGAACCGGCAGGGGGCTTGAAAAACACTGAAGCTTTCTTT
many TRBJ2-5 TRBV9 - CASSRADGETQYF TGTGCCAGCAGCAGAGCGGATGGGGAGACCCAGTACTTC
many TRBJ1-5 TRBV24-1 - CATSDSGRGSNQPQHF TGTGCCACCAGTGATTCGGGCAGGGGAAGCAATCAGCCCCAGCATTTT
few TRBJ2-7 TRBV19 - CASSIGGSYEQYF TGTGCCAGTAGTATCGGCGGCTCCTACGAGCAGTACTTC
- TRBJ2-3 TRBV12-3/TRBV12-4 TRBD2 CASSQGPGLAGETDTQYF TGCGCCAGCAGCCAAGGCCCCGGACTAGCGGGAGAAACAGATACGCAGTATTTT
few TRBJ2-7 TRBV3-1 - CASSQVAEGFIVYEQYF TGTGCCAGCAGCCAAGTGGCTGAGGGTTTCATCGTCTACGAGCAGTACTTC
many TRBJ1-1 TRBV10-2 - CASSDYRASEAFF TGCGCCAGCAGTGACTACAGGGCCTCTGAAGCTTTCTTT
many TRBJ2-7 TRBV28 - CASSLARKGEQYF TGTGCCAGCAGTCTCGCCAGAAAGGGAGAGCAGTACTTC
- TRBJ2-7 TRBV29-1 TRBD2 CSVEGGGDSSSYEQYF TGCAGCGTTGAGGGGGGAGGGGACTCCTCTTCCTACGAGCAGTACTTC
- TRBJ2-6 TRBV20-1 TRBD1 CSASGRGTGVSGANVLTF TGCAGTGCTAGCGGTCGGGGGACAGGGGTCTCTGGGGCCAACGTCCTGACTTTC
- TRBJ1-4 TRBV7-9 - CASSPGPGEKLFF TGTGCCAGCAGCCCGGGTCCGGGTGAAAAACTGTTTTTT
many TRBJ2-7 TRBV14 - CASSQWAGPYEQYF TGTGCCAGCAGCCAATGGGCAGGGCCCTACGAGCAGTACTTC
many TRBJ2-3 TRBV2 - CASNRNRSPTDTQYF TGTGCCAGCAATCGAAACAGGTCGCCAACAGATACGCAGTATTTT
- TRBJ1-4 TRBV4-3 - CASSQDRHSEMEKLFF TGCGCCAGCAGCCAAGATAGGCACAGTGAAATGGAAAAACTGTTTTTT
few TRBJ1-2 TRBV3-1 TRBD1 CASSPTGIYGYTF TGTGCCAGCAGCCCGACAGGGATCTATGGCTACACCTTC